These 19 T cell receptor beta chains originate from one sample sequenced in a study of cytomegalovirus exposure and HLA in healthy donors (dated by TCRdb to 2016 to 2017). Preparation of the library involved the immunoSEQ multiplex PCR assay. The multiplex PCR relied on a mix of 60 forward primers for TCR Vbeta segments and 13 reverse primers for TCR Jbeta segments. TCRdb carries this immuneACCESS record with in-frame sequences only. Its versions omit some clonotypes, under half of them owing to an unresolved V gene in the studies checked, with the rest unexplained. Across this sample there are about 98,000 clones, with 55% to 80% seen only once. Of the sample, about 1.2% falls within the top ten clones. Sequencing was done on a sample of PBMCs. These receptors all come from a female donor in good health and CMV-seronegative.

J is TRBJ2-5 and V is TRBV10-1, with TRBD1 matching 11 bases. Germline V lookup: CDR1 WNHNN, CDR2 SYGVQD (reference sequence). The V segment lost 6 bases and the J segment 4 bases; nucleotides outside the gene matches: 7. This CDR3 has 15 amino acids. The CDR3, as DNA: TGCGCCAGCAGACCCGGACAGGGGGCCGGAGAGACCCAGTACTTC. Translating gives CASRPGQGAGETQYF.

DNA for the CDR3: TGTGCCAGCAGCTTAGACAGGGGCTATGGCTACACCTTC. It is translated as CASSLDRGYGYTF. The chain carries TRBV7-2 and TRBJ1-2, with 7 bases that match TRBD1. The germline V gene has CDR1 SGHTA and CDR2 FQGNSA. Trimming took 1 base from V and 4 from J; bases not matched to a gene: 0. This CDR3 has 13 residues.

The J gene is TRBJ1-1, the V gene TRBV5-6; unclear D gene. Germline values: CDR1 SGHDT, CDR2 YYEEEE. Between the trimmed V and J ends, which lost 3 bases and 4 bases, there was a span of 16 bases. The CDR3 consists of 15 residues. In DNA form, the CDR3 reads TGTGCCAGCAGCTCTCTATTATCCACCGGCACTGAAGCTTTCTTT. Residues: CASSSLLSTGTEAFF.

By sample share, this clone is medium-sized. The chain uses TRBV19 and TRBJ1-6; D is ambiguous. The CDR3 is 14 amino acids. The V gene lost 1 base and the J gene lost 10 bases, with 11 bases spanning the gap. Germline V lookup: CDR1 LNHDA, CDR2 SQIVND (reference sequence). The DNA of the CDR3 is TGTGCCAGTAGTATAGGTGCAGGATTGTCACCCCTCCACTTT. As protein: CASSIGAGLSPLHF.

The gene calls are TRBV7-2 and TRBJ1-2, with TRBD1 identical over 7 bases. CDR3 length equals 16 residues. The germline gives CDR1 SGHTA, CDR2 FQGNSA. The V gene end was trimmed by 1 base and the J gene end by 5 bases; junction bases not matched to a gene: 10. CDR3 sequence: CASSLGTGAGRYGYTF. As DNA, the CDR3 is TGTGCCAGCAGCTTAGGCACAGGGGCAGGCCGGTATGGCTACACCTTC. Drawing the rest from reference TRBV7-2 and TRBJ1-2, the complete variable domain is GAGVSQSPSNKVTEKGKDVELRCDPISGHTALYWYRQSLGQGLEFLIYFQGNSAPDKSGLPSDRFSAERTGGSVSTLTIQRTQQEDSAVYLCASSLGTGAGRYGYTFGSGTRLTVV.

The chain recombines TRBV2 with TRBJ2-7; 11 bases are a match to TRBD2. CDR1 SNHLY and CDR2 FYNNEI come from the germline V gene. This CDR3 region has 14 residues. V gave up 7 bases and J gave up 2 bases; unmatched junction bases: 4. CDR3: CASKGTSGPYEQYF. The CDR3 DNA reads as TGTGCCAGCAAAGGGACTAGCGGACCCTACGAGCAGTACTTC. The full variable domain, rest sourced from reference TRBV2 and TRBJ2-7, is EPEVTQTPSHQVTQMGQEVILRCVPISNHLYFYWYRQILGQKVEFLVSFYNNEISEKSEIFDDQFSVERPDGSNFTLKIRSTKLEDSAMYFCASKGTSGPYEQYFGPGTRLTVT.

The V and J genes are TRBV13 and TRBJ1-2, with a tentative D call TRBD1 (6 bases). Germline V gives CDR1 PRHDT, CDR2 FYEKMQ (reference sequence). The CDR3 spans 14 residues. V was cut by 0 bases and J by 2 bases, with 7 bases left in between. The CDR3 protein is CASSLGQGNYGYTF. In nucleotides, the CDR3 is TGTGCCAGCAGCTTAGGACAGGGAAACTATGGCTACACCTTC.

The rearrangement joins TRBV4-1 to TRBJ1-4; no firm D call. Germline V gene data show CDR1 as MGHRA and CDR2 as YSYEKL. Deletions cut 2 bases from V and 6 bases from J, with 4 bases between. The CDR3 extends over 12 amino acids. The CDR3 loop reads CASSQPYEKLFF. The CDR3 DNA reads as TGCGCCAGCAGCCAACCGTATGAAAAACTGTTTTTT.

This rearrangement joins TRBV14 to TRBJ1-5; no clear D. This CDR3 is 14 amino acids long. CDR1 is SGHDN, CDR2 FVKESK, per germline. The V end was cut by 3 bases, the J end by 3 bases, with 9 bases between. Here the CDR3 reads CASSHAGFNQPQHF. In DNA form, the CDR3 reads TGTGCCAGCAGCCACGCGGGTTTCAATCAGCCCCAGCATTTT.

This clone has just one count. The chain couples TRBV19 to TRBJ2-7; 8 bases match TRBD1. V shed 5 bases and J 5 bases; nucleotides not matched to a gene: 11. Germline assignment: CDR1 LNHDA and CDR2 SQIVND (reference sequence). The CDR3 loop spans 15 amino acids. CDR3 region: CASSPWGRGLNEQYF. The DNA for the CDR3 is TGTGCCAGTAGTCCGTGGGGCAGGGGGCTTAACGAGCAGTACTTC.

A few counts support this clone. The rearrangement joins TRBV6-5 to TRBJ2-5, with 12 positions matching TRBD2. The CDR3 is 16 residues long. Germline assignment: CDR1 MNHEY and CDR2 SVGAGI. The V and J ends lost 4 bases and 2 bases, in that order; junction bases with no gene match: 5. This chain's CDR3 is CASSSLTSGGQETQYF. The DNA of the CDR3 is TGTGCCAGCAGTTCGCTGACTAGCGGGGGACAAGAGACCCAGTACTTC.

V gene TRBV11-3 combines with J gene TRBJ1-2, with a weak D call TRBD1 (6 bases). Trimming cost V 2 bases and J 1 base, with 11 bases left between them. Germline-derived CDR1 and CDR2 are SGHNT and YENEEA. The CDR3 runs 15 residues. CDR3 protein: CASSLMGDINYGYTF. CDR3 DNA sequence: TGTGCCAGCAGCTTAATGGGGGACATTAACTATGGCTACACCTTC.

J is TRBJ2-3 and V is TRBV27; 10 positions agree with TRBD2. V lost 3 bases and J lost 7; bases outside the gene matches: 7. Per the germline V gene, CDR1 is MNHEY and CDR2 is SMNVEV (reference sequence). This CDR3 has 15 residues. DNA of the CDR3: TGTGCCAGCAGTTTGGGGACTAGCGTCTCTAATACGCAGTATTTT. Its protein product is CASSLGTSVSNTQYF.

DNA of the CDR3: TGCGCCAGCAGCCCAGGGACTAGCGGGAGGGAGAGGGATGAGCAGTTCTTC. The encoded protein is CASSPGTSGRERDEQFF. This sequence joins TRBV5-1 and TRBJ2-1, with TRBD2 matching 16 bases. This CDR3 is 17 amino acids long. Germline CDR1 is SGHRS and CDR2 is YFSETQ. V dropped 4 bases and J dropped 8; count of bases not matched to a gene: 9.

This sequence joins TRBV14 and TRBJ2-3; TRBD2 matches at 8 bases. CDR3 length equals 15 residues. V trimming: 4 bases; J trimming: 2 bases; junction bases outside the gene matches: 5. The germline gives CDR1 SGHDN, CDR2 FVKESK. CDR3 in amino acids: CASSRQGLDTDTQYF. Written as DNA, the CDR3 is TGTGCCAGCAGCCGCCAGGGACTAGACACAGATACGCAGTATTTT.

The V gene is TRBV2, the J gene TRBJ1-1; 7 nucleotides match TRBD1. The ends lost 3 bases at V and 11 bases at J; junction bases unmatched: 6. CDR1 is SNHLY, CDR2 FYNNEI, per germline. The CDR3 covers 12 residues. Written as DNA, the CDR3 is TGTGCCAGCAGTGATGACAGGGCCTGGGCTTTCTTT. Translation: CASSDDRAWAFF.

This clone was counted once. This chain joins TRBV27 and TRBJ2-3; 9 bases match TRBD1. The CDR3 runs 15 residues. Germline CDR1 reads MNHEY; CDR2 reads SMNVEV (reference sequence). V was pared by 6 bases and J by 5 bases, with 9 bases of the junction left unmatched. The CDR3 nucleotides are TGTGCCAGCAGCGGCCTCGGACAGGGGAGAGATACGCAGTATTTT. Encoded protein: CASSGLGQGRDTQYF.

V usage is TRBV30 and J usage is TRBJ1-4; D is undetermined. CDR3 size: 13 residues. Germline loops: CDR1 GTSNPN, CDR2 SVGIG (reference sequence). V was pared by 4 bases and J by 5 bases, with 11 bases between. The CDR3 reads CAWNPGGNEKLFF. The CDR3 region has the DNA TGTGCCTGGAATCCGGGAGGGAATGAAAAACTGTTTTTT.

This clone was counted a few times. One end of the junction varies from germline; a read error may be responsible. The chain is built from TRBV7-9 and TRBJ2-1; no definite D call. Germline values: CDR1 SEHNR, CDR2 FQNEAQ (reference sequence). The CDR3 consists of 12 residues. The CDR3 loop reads CSSSLGPNEQFF. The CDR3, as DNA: TGTTCCAGCAGCTTAGGGCCCAATGAGCAGTTCTTC.